These 27 T cell receptor beta chains came from one sample sequenced in a study of T cells after yellow fever vaccination. TCRdb reprocessed the 5' RACE reads with MiXCR, giving one entry per CDR3 protein. The sample contains some 560,000 distinct CDR3 sequences, about 17% of which appear only once. The sequenced sample was PBMCs, obtained more than 4 days after the first yellow fever vaccination. The receptor set was obtained from a man aged 18 to 35 who received the YFV17D yellow fever vaccine.

The DNA for the CDR3 is TGTGCCACCGCATCGCGGGGGGAAGCTTTCTTT. This gives the protein CATASRGEAFF. V and J are TRBV19 and TRBJ1-1; D is possibly TRBD1 (5 bases). Germline loops: CDR1 LNHDA, CDR2 SQIVND (reference sequence). The CDR3 totals 11 residues. Trimming left V 10 bases short and J 8 bases short, with 14 bases between.

This clonotype was detected a few times. CDR3 coding DNA: TGCGCCAGCAGCTTGCGGGGGGCGAGTCGGACTGAAGCTTTCTTT. It translates to CASSLRGASRTEAFF. The chain joins TRBV5-1 to TRBJ1-1; D is perhaps TRBD1 (6 bases). The CDR3 extends over 15 amino acids. From germline, CDR1 is SGHRS and CDR2 YFSETQ. V was cut by 1 base and J by 5 bases, with 15 bases left in between.

The V and J genes are TRBV7-2 and TRBJ2-1, with D unresolved. Trimming removed 7 bases from V and 4 bases from J, with 5 bases in between. Germline CDR1 reads SGHTA; CDR2 reads FQGNSA. CDR3 length: 11 amino acids. The CDR3 loop reads CASTRYNEQFF. CDR3 in DNA: TGTGCCAGCACCCGTTACAATGAGCAGTTCTTC.

The CDR3 region is CASSHGATHQPQHF. The CDR3 coding sequence is TGTGCCAGCAGCCACGGGGCAACCCATCAGCCCCAGCATTTT. V and J are TRBV6-1 and TRBJ1-5; a possible D gene is TRBD1 (5 bases). The CDR3 consists of 14 residues. The germline V and J ends were trimmed by 6 bases and 5 bases, with 14 bases remaining between them. Germline-derived CDR1 and CDR2 are MNHNS and SASEGT.

This clonotype was found a few times. The V call is TRBV6-5, the J call TRBJ2-7; D is ambiguous. CDR1 MNHEY and CDR2 SVGAGI come from the germline V gene. V was shortened by 0 bases and J by 6 bases, with 9 bases between the two germline ends. The CDR3 totals 13 residues. In DNA, the CDR3 is TGTGCCAGCAGTTACTCGTGGGGTTCCGAGCAGTACTTC. Translated: CASSYSWGSEQYF.

This clonotype was found a few times. This rearrangement joins TRBV12-3 or TRBV12-4 to TRBJ2-5, with D hard to call. Between the trimmed V and J ends, which lost 4 bases and 5 bases, there was a span of 8 bases. The CDR3 contains 12 residues. CDR3 bases: TGTGCCAGCAGTTATATATCGGAGACCCAGTACTTC. It codes for CASSYISETQYF.

This clonotype was found a few times. This rearrangement joins TRBV4-1 to TRBJ2-7; weak D call: TRBD2 (5 bases). There are 15 residues in the CDR3. CDR1 and CDR2 from the germline V gene are MGHRA and YSYEKL. V was trimmed by 0 bases and J by 3 bases, leaving 12 bases between them. This CDR3 is CASSQDGEGGYEQYF. CDR3 in DNA: TGCGCCAGCAGCCAAGATGGAGAGGGTGGCTACGAGCAGTACTTC.

This clonotype was observed at least ten times. J is TRBJ2-7 and V is TRBV11-2, with 11 bases that match TRBD2. Germline CDR1 is SGHAT and CDR2 is FQNNGV. V shed 5 bases and J 5 bases; nucleotides not matched to a gene: 8. This CDR3 spans 15 amino acids. The DNA for the CDR3 is TGTGCCAGCAGCCCCCAACTAGCGGGGGTCAACGAGCAGTACTTC. Its translation: CASSPQLAGVNEQYF.

This clonotype was found a few times. The chain links TRBV12-3 or TRBV12-4 to TRBJ2-3; 7 bases are a match to TRBD2. This CDR3 is built from 16 residues. With 1 base clipped from V and 5 bases from J, the junction kept 9 bases outside the gene matches. The CDR3 protein is CASSLDPGGWGDTQYF. As DNA, the CDR3 is TGTGCCAGCAGTTTAGACCCCGGGGGGTGGGGAGATACGCAGTATTTT.

This clonotype was seen ten or more times. The CDR3, as DNA: TGTGCCAGCAGTAGGAGCTCCTACGAGCAGTACGTC. Translating gives CASSRSSYEQYV. J is TRBJ2-7 and V is TRBV6-2 or TRBV6-3; D not resolved. V lost 5 bases, J lost 0 bases, and 5 bases lay in between. Germline CDR1 MNHEY, CDR2 SVGEGT. This CDR3 spans 12 amino acids.

This clonotype was counted only a few times. The chain joins TRBV4-3 to TRBJ1-1, with D possibly TRBD1 on 5 matching bases. Per the germline V gene, CDR1 is LGHNA and CDR2 is YSLEER. V lost 8 bases and J lost 4, with 17 bases in between. This CDR3 has 14 amino acids. CDR3 region: CASWGGDAGTEAFF. CDR3 in DNA: TGCGCCAGCTGGGGGGGGGATGCGGGCACTGAAGCTTTCTTT.

This clonotype was seen only a few times. The V call is TRBV6-2 or TRBV6-3, the J call TRBJ2-7; 11 bases align to TRBD2. The CDR3 loop spans 14 amino acids. The ends lost 8 bases at V and 1 base at J; junction bases unmatched: 4. From germline, CDR1 is MNHEY and CDR2 SVGEGT. CDR3 sequence reads: CASSTSGGSYEQYV. For the CDR3, the DNA is TGTGCCAGCTCCACTAGCGGGGGTTCCTACGAGCAGTACGTC.

This sequence joins TRBV3-1 and TRBJ2-7, with a possible D match to TRBD2 (6 bases). V dropped 1 base and J dropped 6 bases, with 7 bases sitting between them. Germline V lookup: CDR1 LGHDT, CDR2 YNNKEL (reference sequence). The CDR3 runs to 12 residues. The CDR3 here is CASSQGDFEQYF. Written as DNA, the CDR3 is TGTGCCAGCAGCCAAGGGGACTTCGAGCAGTACTTC.

This clonotype was counted ten times or more. The rearrangement joins TRBV5-1 to TRBJ2-1; D is perhaps TRBD2 (6 bases). This CDR3 spans 14 amino acids. V lost 4 bases and J 10 bases, leaving 18 bases between the germline ends. The germline CDR1 and CDR2 sequences are SGHRS and YFSETQ. CDR3 nucleotide sequence: TGCGCCAGCAGCAGTGAAGGCGGGGTCTTGGAGCAGTTCTTC. Translated, it gives CASSSEGGVLEQFF.

V usage is TRBV20-1 and J usage is TRBJ2-1, with 10 bases aligning to TRBD2. After removal of 6 bases from V and 6 bases from J, the junction contained 8 bases not matched to a gene. Germline CDR1 DFQATT, CDR2 SNEGSKA (reference sequence). This CDR3 has 14 residues. The DNA for the CDR3 is TGCAGTGCCGATAGCGGGGGGTCTTTCAATGAGCAGTTCTTC. This translates into CSADSGGSFNEQFF.

The chain joins TRBV6-1 to TRBJ2-5; 9 positions match TRBD2. The CDR3 has 16 residues. The germline V gene encodes CDR1 MNHNS and CDR2 SASEGT. Trimming at V came to 7 bases and at J to 5 bases, leaving 14 bases not matched to a gene. The CDR3 nucleotides read TGTGCCAGCAAACCTAGCGGGGCCAGGACCGCGGAGACCCAGTACTTC. Translated, it gives CASKPSGARTAETQYF.

The chain combines TRBV5-5 with TRBJ2-5; the D call may be TRBD1 or TRBD2 (5 bases each). The V end was cut by 4 bases, the J end by 4 bases, with 23 bases between. This CDR3 comprises 17 residues. Germline CDR1 reads SGHKS; CDR2 reads YYEKEE (reference sequence). The CDR3 region is CASSPPGQGSTGETQYF. In DNA, the CDR3 is TGTGCCAGCAGCCCCCCGGGGCAGGGTTCAACGGGAGAGACCCAGTACTTC.

This clonotype was counted a few times. The chain employs TRBV12-3 or TRBV12-4 and TRBJ2-4; no firm D call. The V and J ends lost 6 bases and 2 bases respectively, with 8 bases between them. The CDR3 spans 13 residues. The DNA for the CDR3 is TGTGCCAGCAGGGCAGCGTCCAAAAACATTCAGTACTTC. Protein: CASRAASKNIQYF.

The chain combines TRBV20-1 with TRBJ2-7, with D hard to call. The length of the CDR3 is 14 residues. Germline V gene lookup returns CDR1 DFQATT and CDR2 SNEGSKA (reference sequence). V dropped 6 bases and J dropped 0 bases, with 15 bases sitting between them. CDR3 in amino acids: CSARIGPYSYEQYV. Here the CDR3 DNA reads TGCAGTGCGCGGATCGGCCCGTACTCCTACGAGCAGTACGTC.

CDR3 sequence: CATSDYRGYGYTF. For the CDR3, the DNA is TGTGCCACCAGTGACTACAGGGGCTATGGCTACACCTTC. The rearrangement links TRBV24-1 to TRBJ1-2; the match to TRBD1 covers 7 bases. The CDR3 has 13 amino acids. Germline assignment: CDR1 KGHDR and CDR2 SFDVKD. Trimming took 4 bases from V and 4 from J; bases not matched to a gene: 2.

The chain is built from TRBV9 and TRBJ2-2; the D is unclear. V was clipped by 3 bases and J by 1 base, with 7 bases between them. Germline V gene data show CDR1 as SGDLS and CDR2 as YYNGEE. CDR3 length equals 14 residues. The CDR3 nucleotides are TGTGCCAGCAGCGACGCACAGAACACCGGGGAGCTGTTTTTT. Protein sequence: CASSDAQNTGELFF.

The chain carries TRBV15 and TRBJ2-2; possible D gene TRBD2, 7 bases. The germline gives CDR1 LNHNV, CDR2 YYDKDF (reference sequence). V was pared by 5 bases and J by 5 bases, with 18 bases between. The CDR3 is 16 amino acids. The CDR3 is CATSRLRGRGTGELFF. The CDR3 nucleotides read TGTGCCACCAGCCGCTTGCGGGGGCGGGGTACCGGGGAGCTGTTTTTT.

This clonotype was seen a handful of times. V gene TRBV20-1 combines with J gene TRBJ2-3; D not resolved. Germline CDR1 is DFQATT and CDR2 is SNEGSKA (reference sequence). Deletions cut 4 bases from V and 0 bases from J, with 14 bases between. This CDR3 region has 15 residues. The CDR3 coding sequence is TGCAGTGCTAAACGACCGTCCCCTAGCACAGATACGCAGTATTTT. Its protein product is CSAKRPSPSTDTQYF.

The gene calls are TRBV5-8 and TRBJ2-7; D might be TRBD1 (7 bases). V was shortened by 0 bases and J by 6 bases, with 13 bases between the two germline ends. CDR1 is SGHTS, CDR2 YDEGEE, per germline. This CDR3 has 14 amino acids. The CDR3 DNA reads as TGTGCCAGCAGCTTGGGACAGGGACTCTCCGAGCAGTACGTC. Its translation is CASSLGQGLSEQYV.

The CDR3, as DNA: TGTGCCTGGAGTCCCACAGCAGATACGCAGTATTTT. Translation: CAWSPTADTQYF. The chain employs TRBV30 and TRBJ2-3; D not resolved. This CDR3 has 12 amino acids. The germline CDR1 and CDR2 sequences are GTSNPN and SVGIG (reference sequence). V was clipped by 2 bases and J by 4 bases, with 7 bases between them.

This clonotype was seen more than once but under ten times. The chain links TRBV7-2 to TRBJ2-2; the match to TRBD2 covers 7 bases. The CDR3 loop spans 14 amino acids. J was trimmed by 4 bases and V by 8 bases; bases with no gene match: 7. Germline-derived CDR1 and CDR2 are SGHTA and FQGNSA. CDR3 bases: TGTGCCAGCGGGGGGGAGGTCGGCACCGGGGAGCTGTTTTTT. It is translated as CASGGEVGTGELFF.

The gene calls are TRBV5-1 and TRBJ2-5, with 11 bases lining up with TRBD2. This CDR3 region has 17 residues. CDR1 is SGHRS, CDR2 YFSETQ, per germline. V trimming: 4 bases; J trimming: 2 bases; junction bases outside the gene matches: 10. This CDR3 is CASSRIAGGLKQETQYF. The CDR3, as DNA: TGCGCCAGCAGCCGGATAGCGGGGGGGCTTAAACAAGAGACCCAGTACTTC.